This T cell receptor (gamma chain) was obtained from a study of intestinal T cells in coeliac disease (dated by TCRdb to the early 2020s). In terms of the full investigation: In the TRG cohort, coeliac patients were much younger than controls, with a mean age of roughly 15 years compared with around 50 years. The TCR-delta (TRD) cohort included duodenal biopsies from some eleven coeliac disease patients and some eleven non-coeliac controls. A second, larger TCR-gamma (TRG) cohort included duodenal biopsies from approximately 35 coeliac disease patients and some 23 non-coeliac controls. Findings and caveats that apply to the study as a whole: FFPE-derived DNA was found to be relatively degraded, and loss of a proportion of TCR sequences in each sample was likely caused by this degradation. All 22 biopsies in training were correctly classified by TRD kmer-based clustering, and a leave-one-out accuracy of about 91% was reported. TRG clustering correctly classified 51 of 54 biopsies (around 94%), with a reported leave-one-out accuracy of around 90%. A significant age difference was observed between coeliac and control groups, although significant classification was not yielded by an age-split analysis. There was no way to tell repeated CDR3 amino acid sequences apart from PCR duplicates.

The method behind the library was multiplex PCR. Sequencing took place on an Ion Torrent PGM. TRG repertoires were amplified from roughly 0.2 ug of biopsy DNA using the LymphoTrack kit, whose primers carry Illumina adapters. TRG amplicons were purified with AMPure XP beads, quantified on a 2100 Bioanalyzer, and pooled equimolarly. An Ion PGM instrument was used to sequence the TRG libraries. The paper's processing steps were these. FastX removed reads in which more than 10% of nucleotides fell below the per-patient third-quartile quality score. IMGT/HighV-QUEST was used to align reads in order to assign V, D and J genes, locate CDR3 regions and judge functionality. Sequences were converted to amino acids, and every sequence predicted to be non-functional was removed. CDR3s were split into kmers with and without positional annotation, PCA was performed on kmer frequencies, and samples were clustered using all 1023 combinations of PCs 1-10. Leave-one-out cross-validation was used to validate the classification, with parameters re-optimised on the remaining samples in each round. Shannon diversity was calculated using the vegan R package from repeated random subsamples equal to the lowest read count. With CATT, TCRdb called clones again from the public reads; duplicate DNA rows were later joined. TCRdb, rather than the study authors, made the V and J calls. The sample table holds roughly 870 gamma-chain clones, of which approximately 52% were seen once. Of the sample, over 9.5% falls within the top ten clones.

The CDR3, from cysteine to phenylalanine, totals 15 residues. The CDR3 DNA has 45 bases and is translated from base 1. The germline V gene yields EGSNGY for CDR1 and YDSYNSKV for CDR2. Genomic DNA was extracted with the QIAamp DNA FFPE tissue kit from ten 5-um FFPE scrolls per case. To test whether coeliac disease can be classified from the TCR repertoire, the study used fully anonymised formalin-fixed paraffin-embedded duodenal biopsies that were not needed for diagnosis. This clone was seen more than once but under ten times. No antigen is known for it. This could be a read error, since a much larger clone is one nucleotide away.

The chain is encoded by TRGV2 joined to TRGJP1. Sequenced: a duodenal biopsy. This TCR was recovered from a human donor with celiac disease. The bases read TGTGCCACCCGGGACGGGCGGTCCACTGGTTGGTTCAAGATATTT. The resulting protein is CATRDGRSTGWFKIF.